Detailed here is one TCR beta chain. Antigen unknown. The sample is drawn from a study of beta chain features in type 1 diabetes. All of the isolated RNA was reverse transcribed, so expressed TCRB transcripts were sequenced. TCRdb's copy holds only in-frame clones and misses some; the assay was immunoSEQ multiplex PCR. The sample records 60,000 to 75,000 clones, around 49% being singletons. Study outcomes and limitations: Type 1 diabetes patients showed a moderate but significant shortening of TCRB CDR3s in all four CD4+ subsets.

CDR3 size: 14 residues. Losses at the gene ends were 5 bases for V and 6 bases for J; bases not matched to a gene: 3. Germline-derived CDR1 and CDR2 are SGHVS and FQNEAQ. This TCR came from a man aged 25 to 40 with type 1 diabetes. V and J are TRBV7-8 and TRBJ1-4; 10 nucleotides match TRBD1. The sample taken for sequencing was central memory CD4+ T cells from blood. The CDR3 here is CASSQGQGYEKLFF. In DNA form, the CDR3 reads TGTGCCAGCAGCCAGGGACAGGGGTATGAAAAACTGTTTTTT.